This is a list of T cell receptor beta chains from one sample in a study of cytomegalovirus exposure and HLA in healthy donors. The table came from immunoSEQ multiplex PCR; TCRdb's copy has only in-frame clones and leaves some out. The top ten clones hold about 4% of a sample with some 120,000 clones, roughly 71% of them seen once. Sequencing input: PBMCs. The receptors were sampled from a woman aged 45-65 years in good health and CMV-seropositive. CDR3s include the opening cysteine and the closing phenylalanine or tryptophan. Fields, in order: V gene, D gene, clone size, J gene, CDR3 protein, CDR3 DNA. D genes are given only for firm matches. Size values are once, few and many counts, or a class for expanded clones, and some rows have none.

v_gene: TRBV19
d_gene: .
abundance: .
j_gene: TRBJ1-1
CDR3aa: CASSNRQDGNTEAFF
CDR3nt: TGTGCCAGTAGTAATCGACAGGATGGGAACACTGAAGCTTTCTTT

v_gene: TRBV9
d_gene: TRBD1
abundance: few
j_gene: TRBJ1-5
CDR3aa: CASSPGGKQPQHF
CDR3nt: TGTGCCAGCAGCCCAGGGGGCAAACAGCCCCAGCATTTT

v_gene: TRBV15
d_gene: .
abundance: once
j_gene: TRBJ1-1
CDR3aa: CATSRGVGRKNTEAFF
CDR3nt: TGTGCCACCAGCAGAGGGGTGGGCAGGAAGAACACTGAAGCTTTCTTT

v_gene: TRBV7-2
d_gene: .
abundance: .
j_gene: TRBJ2-2
CDR3aa: CASSPGQTGELFF
CDR3nt: TGTGCCAGCAGCCCCGGACAGACCGGGGAGCTGTTTTTT

v_gene: TRBV9
d_gene: TRBD2
abundance: once
j_gene: TRBJ2-7
CDR3aa: CASSVDVGTSGGSEQYF
CDR3nt: TGTGCCAGCAGCGTAGACGTCGGGACTAGCGGGGGTAGCGAGCAGTACTTC

v_gene: TRBV4-3
d_gene: .
abundance: .
j_gene: TRBJ1-4
CDR3aa: CASSHVVAANEKLFF
CDR3nt: TGCGCCAGCAGCCATGTGGTGGCGGCTAATGAAAAACTGTTTTTT

v_gene: TRBV19
d_gene: .
abundance: .
j_gene: TRBJ1-5
CDR3aa: CASRNTGFDQPQHF
CDR3nt: TGTGCCAGTAGGAACACAGGGTTCGATCAGCCCCAGCATTTT

v_gene: TRBV30
d_gene: .
abundance: .
j_gene: TRBJ1-2
CDR3aa: CAWSAMTGYGYTF
CDR3nt: TGTGCCTGGAGTGCTATGACAGGATATGGCTACACCTTC

v_gene: TRBV5-6
d_gene: .
abundance: .
j_gene: TRBJ1-6
CDR3aa: CASSLFRSSYNSPLHF
CDR3nt: TGTGCCAGCAGCTTGTTCCGGAGCTCCTATAATTCACCCCTCCACTTT

v_gene: TRBV7-6
d_gene: TRBD2
abundance: .
j_gene: TRBJ2-3
CDR3aa: CASAAALAGASSDTQYF
CDR3nt: TGTGCCAGCGCTGCGGCGCTAGCGGGGGCCTCCTCAGATACGCAGTATTTT

v_gene: TRBV7-8
d_gene: TRBD1
abundance: .
j_gene: TRBJ1-2
CDR3aa: CASSLGRGRGNYGYTF
CDR3nt: TGTGCCAGCAGCTTGGGCAGGGGGCGCGGTAACTATGGCTACACCTTC

v_gene: TRBV4-2
d_gene: .
abundance: .
j_gene: TRBJ1-4
CDR3aa: CASSLGQEKLFF
CDR3nt: TGTGCCAGCAGCCTCGGACAGGAAAAACTGTTTTTT

v_gene: TRBV30
d_gene: .
abundance: .
j_gene: TRBJ2-5
CDR3aa: CAWQRENQETQYF
CDR3nt: TGTGCCTGGCAGCGAGAGAACCAAGAGACCCAGTACTTC